The 23 T cell receptor beta chains given below trace back to one sample, sequenced in a study of control samples from healthy donors and cancer patients. The data were produced by immunoSEQ multiplex PCR, yet TCRdb's version contains in-frame clones alone and is incomplete. The table includes roughly 400,000 clones, approximately 90% detected once. The sequenced sample consisted of PBMCs. The receptors were gathered from a man aged 35 to 55 with head and neck cancer.

The chain recombines TRBV4-1 with TRBJ2-3; 7 nucleotides line up with TRBD1. Germline V lookup: CDR1 MGHRA, CDR2 YSYEKL. The ends lost 6 bases at V and 2 bases at J; junction bases unmatched: 11. The CDR3 spans 16 residues. DNA of the CDR3: TGCGCCAGCAGTATATTACAGGGGTCCCCCACAGATACGCAGTATTTT. Protein product: CASSILQGSPTDTQYF.

This chain connects TRBV11-2 to TRBJ2-2; D perhaps matches TRBD2 (5 bases). CDR1 is SGHAT, CDR2 FQNNGV, per germline. The CDR3 is 15 amino acids. With 7 bases removed from V and 0 bases from J, the gap between germline ends came to 12 bases. The DNA for the CDR3 is TGTGCCAGCAAGTGGGCGGGTTCGAACACCGGGGAGCTGTTTTTT. Protein product: CASKWAGSNTGELFF.

The chain recombines TRBV28 with TRBJ1-2; D is undetermined. The germline V gene has CDR1 MDHEN and CDR2 SYDVKM. The germline V and J ends were trimmed by 3 bases and 4 bases, with 6 bases remaining between them. This CDR3 spans 12 amino acids. As DNA, the CDR3 is TGTGCCAGCAGTTTTCTAGGCTATGGCTACACCTTC. The encoded protein is CASSFLGYGYTF.

The chain is built from TRBV19 and TRBJ1-5; D perhaps matches TRBD1 (5 bases). CDR3 length equals 14 residues. V gave up 4 bases and J gave up 3 bases, with 10 bases separating them. The germline CDR1 and CDR2 sequences are LNHDA and SQIVND (reference sequence). Here the CDR3 DNA reads TGTGCCAGTAGTACGCAGGGAAACAATCAGCCCCAGCATTTT. Its translation: CASSTQGNNQPQHF. Filled out from reference TRBV19 and TRBJ1-5, the complete variable domain reads DGGITQSPKYLFRKEGQNVTLSCEQNLNHDAMYWYRQDPGQGLRLIYYSQIVNDFQKGDIAEGYSVSREKKESFPLTVTSAQKNPTAFYLCASSTQGNNQPQHFGDGTRLSIL.

The rearrangement links TRBV7-9 to TRBJ2-5; D tentatively reads TRBD1 or TRBD2 (5 bases each). Germline CDR1 reads SEHNR; CDR2 reads FQNEAQ (reference sequence). CDR3 size: 16 residues. Between the trimmed V and J ends, which lost 5 bases and 5 bases, there was a span of 21 bases. The CDR3 is CASSPMGPLHGETQYF. CDR3 sequence (DNA): TGTGCCAGCAGCCCGATGGGACCCCTCCACGGGGAGACCCAGTACTTC.

This clone occurred a few times. This rearrangement joins TRBV5-1 to TRBJ1-2; TRBD1 aligns across 7 bases. The CDR3 is 18 residues long. The germline gives CDR1 SGHRS, CDR2 YFSETQ. V gave up 4 bases and J gave up 3 bases; unmatched junction bases: 18. The CDR3 spells CASSPGILRDSKHYGYTF. The CDR3 nucleotides are TGCGCCAGCAGCCCTGGGATACTTAGGGACAGCAAGCACTATGGCTACACCTTC.

This clone was seen a handful of times. CDR3 nucleotides: TGTGCCAGCAGCGACGGCCGTCCGGGGGCTGAAGCTTTCTTT. This translates into CASSDGRPGAEAFF. The J gene is TRBJ1-1, the V gene TRBV13, with a tentative D call TRBD1 (5 bases). CDR1 and CDR2 from the germline V gene are PRHDT and FYEKMQ (reference sequence). This CDR3 region has 14 residues. V was clipped by 5 bases and J by 6 bases, with 16 bases between them.

CDR3 coding DNA: TGTGCCAGCAGCCGGACAGGTGACGAGCAGTACTTC. Translated: CASSRTGDEQYF. The chain joins TRBV3-1 (or the pseudogene TRBV3-2) to TRBJ2-7; 7 positions match TRBD1. Germline V gene sequence: CDR1 LGHDT, CDR2 YNNKEL (reference sequence). This CDR3 has 12 residues. After removal of 4 bases from V and 5 bases from J, the junction contained 2 bases not matched to a gene.

This clone was picked up one time. This chain uses TRBV7-9 with TRBJ2-5; D call uncertain. V was trimmed by 5 bases and J by 2 bases, leaving 12 bases between them. The CDR3 runs 14 residues. Looked up from germline, CDR1 is SEHNR and CDR2 is FQNEAQ (reference sequence). The CDR3 sequence is CASSVDLLQETQYF. CDR3 coding DNA: TGTGCCAGCAGCGTAGATCTATTGCAAGAGACCCAGTACTTC.

The chain carries TRBV5-1 and TRBJ1-2; a possible D gene is TRBD1 (5 bases). The CDR3 spans 15 residues. From germline, CDR1 is SGHRS and CDR2 YFSETQ. Deletions cut 0 bases from V and 2 bases from J, with 11 bases between. The CDR3 reads CASSLDAGGNYGYTF. Here the CDR3 DNA reads TGCGCCAGCAGCTTGGACGCCGGGGGGAACTATGGCTACACCTTC.

In nucleotides, the CDR3 is TGCGCCAGCAGCCAAGCAACGGAAGTCTCTGGGGCCAACGTCCTGACTTTC. Translating gives CASSQATEVSGANVLTF. This chain uses TRBV4-1 with TRBJ2-6; D is unclear. The CDR3 runs 17 residues. Germline V gene data show CDR1 as MGHRA and CDR2 as YSYEKL. The V gene lost 1 base and the J gene lost 0 bases, with 10 bases spanning the gap.

The rearrangement links TRBV6-5 to TRBJ1-4; D is perhaps TRBD1 (5 bases). The V and J ends lost 4 bases and 5 bases respectively, with 11 bases between them. The germline V gene encodes CDR1 MNHEY and CDR2 SVGAGI. The CDR3 is made up of 14 amino acids. The CDR3 nucleotides are TGTGCCAGCAGTTCCAGGACAAGGAATGAAAAACTGTTTTTT. Translated, it gives CASSSRTRNEKLFF.

This clone was seen once. This rearrangement joins TRBV28 to TRBJ2-2; 11 bases map to TRBD2. The germline V gene has CDR1 MDHEN and CDR2 SYDVKM. The CDR3 has 13 residues. The V gene end was trimmed by 9 bases and the J gene end by 6 bases; junction bases not matched to a gene: 3. In DNA, the CDR3 is TGTGCCAGTAGCGGGAGGGCCGCCGGGGAGCTGTTTTTT. Its protein product is CASSGRAAGELFF.

This chain joins TRBV5-6 and TRBJ2-3; D is ambiguous. V lost 2 bases and J 4 bases, leaving 17 bases between the germline ends. The CDR3 sequence is 16 residues long. Germline loops: CDR1 SGHDT, CDR2 YYEEEE. CDR3 amino acids: CASSFRSRVLPDTQYF. CDR3 in DNA: TGTGCCAGCAGCTTTAGGAGTCGCGTTCTCCCAGATACGCAGTATTTT.

This rearrangement joins TRBV7-3 to TRBJ1-1; D is unresolved. The CDR3 contains 14 residues. Germline CDR1 is SGHTA and CDR2 is FQGTGA. V lost 5 bases to trimming and J lost 0 bases, with 10 bases between them. CDR3 residues: CASSPTTVNTEAFF. CDR3 bases: TGTGCCAGCAGCCCCACCACAGTGAACACTGAAGCTTTCTTT.

The genes are TRBV2 and TRBJ1-5; TRBD1 agrees at 7 bases. The CDR3 is 15 amino acids. Per germline, CDR1 SNHLY and CDR2 FYNNEI. J lost 3 bases, V lost 4 bases, and 6 bases had no gene match. CDR3 DNA: TGTGCCAGCAGTGGAGAAACAGGGGTCAATCAGCCCCAGCATTTT. The encoded protein is CASSGETGVNQPQHF.

This chain uses TRBV27 with TRBJ2-3, with D hard to call. The CDR3 loop spans 15 amino acids. The V gene lost 2 bases and the J gene lost 2 bases, with 11 bases spanning the gap. The germline gives CDR1 MNHEY, CDR2 SMNVEV (reference sequence). The CDR3 sequence: CASSLMISFTDTQYF. CDR3 in DNA: TGTGCCAGCAGTTTAATGATATCCTTCACAGATACGCAGTATTTT.

The chain combines TRBV7-2 with TRBJ2-2; a weak D match, TRBD2 (6 bases). The germline CDR1 and CDR2 sequences are SGHTA and FQGNSA. Trimming took 0 bases from V and 0 from J, leaving 14 bases between them. This CDR3 contains 18 residues. CDR3 coding DNA: TGTGCCAGCAGCTTAGCGCCAGGCAGACTAGCGAACACCGGGGAGCTGTTTTTT. Amino acids: CASSLAPGRLANTGELFF.

The chain has TRBV5-6 and TRBJ2-6; TRBD1 matches at 9 bases. Looked up from germline, CDR1 is SGHDT and CDR2 is YYEEEE. The CDR3 loop spans 18 amino acids. V shed 4 bases, J shed 0 bases, and the junction held 8 bases outside the gene matches. CDR3 protein: CASSPRTGVYSGANVLTF. The CDR3 region has the DNA TGTGCCAGCAGCCCGAGGACAGGGGTATACTCTGGGGCCAACGTCCTGACTTTC.

V gene TRBV6-5 combines with J gene TRBJ1-1; D gene uncertain. This CDR3 contains 14 residues. Germline V gives CDR1 MNHEY, CDR2 SVGAGI. Between the trimmed V and J ends, which lost 2 bases and 4 bases, there was a span of 11 bases. The CDR3 nucleotides are TGTGCCAGCAGTTACGGGGAAGGGAGCACTGAAGCTTTCTTT. It translates to CASSYGEGSTEAFF.

This rearrangement joins TRBV29-1 to TRBJ2-3; D is undetermined. From germline, CDR1 is SQVTM and CDR2 ANQGSEA. CDR3 length: 16 residues. V was clipped by 1 base and J by 6 bases, with 20 bases between them. CDR3 residues: CSVEGHNTERVDTQYF. The CDR3, as DNA: TGCAGCGTTGAAGGGCACAACACGGAGCGAGTGGATACGCAGTATTTT.

The chain has TRBV20-1 and TRBJ1-1; D call uncertain. Germline CDR1 is DFQATT and CDR2 is SNEGSKA (reference sequence). This CDR3 region has 13 residues. Between the trimmed V and J ends, which lost 3 bases and 4 bases, there was a span of 12 bases. The CDR3 region has the DNA TGCAGTGCTAGTAGGGATGAGGTCACTGAAGCTTTCTTT. Residues: CSASRDEVTEAFF.

The V gene is TRBV6-2 or TRBV6-3, the J gene TRBJ1-6; D is possibly TRBD1 (5 bases). The CDR3 loop spans 16 amino acids. Germline V gene data show CDR1 as MNHEY and CDR2 as SVGEGT. Trimming removed 6 bases at V and 7 bases at J, with 19 bases between. The CDR3 here is CASSPAPTVKNSPLHF. CDR3 bases: TGTGCCAGCAGCCCTGCACCGACAGTTAAGAATTCACCCCTCCACTTT.